The TCR beta chain under discussion was sequenced for a study of response to subunit inactivated influenza vaccine. V dropped 3 bases and J dropped 4 bases, with 15 bases sitting between them. CDR1 MNHEY and CDR2 SVGAGI come from the germline V gene. The CDR3 is made up of 16 amino acids. This clonotype was observed a few times. Via MiXCR, TCRdb re-called the RT-PCR reads, giving one row per CDR3 protein. The table lists more than 400,000 distinct CDR3 sequences, 7.2% of them singletons. This clonotype originated in a man between 50 and 69 years old who received an inactivated influenza vaccine. The chain is built from TRBV6-5 and TRBJ1-4; D might be TRBD1 (5 bases). The sequences come from PBMCs from blood, collected less than 30 months after vaccination. In DNA form, the CDR3 reads TGTGCCAGCAGTTATGGCCCACAGGCGGGTAATGAAAAACTGTTTTTT. Translating it yields CASSYGPQAGNEKLFF.